This T cell receptor beta chain came from a study of control samples from healthy donors and cancer patients. Sequenced by immunoSEQ multiplex PCR; TCRdb stores in-frame clones only, minus some. The sample carries fewer than 95,000 clones, roughly 91% recorded once. The CDR3 has 13 amino acids. Trimming shortened V by 6 bases and J by 3 bases, and 8 bases separated the two germline ends. The germline V gene has CDR1 MNHEY and CDR2 SMNVEV (reference sequence). The sequence was obtained from a young man in good health. Specimen: blood. The rearrangement uses TRBV27 and TRBJ1-4, with unresolved D. CDR3 sequence reads: CASREFPNEKLFF. The CDR3 DNA reads as TGTGCCAGCAGGGAGTTCCCTAATGAAAAACTGTTTTTT.